This is a list of T cell receptor beta chains from one sample in a study of patients and donors after allogeneic stem cell transplantation. In TCRdb, the RT-PCR reads were re-called with MiXCR into one record per CDR3 protein. The repertoire holds 150,000 or so distinct CDR3 sequences, with about 24% as singletons. Sequencing input: blood, either unsorted or a sorted T cell fraction (not recorded which). These receptors came from a human donor who was either an allogeneic HSCT recipient or a stem cell or donor lymphocyte infusion donor (not recorded which). It is not recorded whose cells these are; they may come from a transplant donor. Each CDR3 is given with its conserved first and last residue. The D gene is left open where the match is weak. Some rows mark clone size as missing; the rest say once, few, many or name a class of expanded clone.

DNA	CDR3	size	V	D	J
TGCAGTGCTGACCCCAGGGGTATCGGAGCCAAAAACATTCAGTACTTC	CSADPRGIGAKNIQYF	-	TRBV20-1	-	TRBJ2-4
TGTGCCAGCGGCGGACTAGAACCATCCTACGAGCAGTACTTC	CASGGLEPSYEQYF	-	TRBV21-1	-	TRBJ2-7
TGTGCCAGCAGCTTAGGATATAGAAATGGCTACACCTTC	CASSLGYRNGYTF	-	TRBV7-6	-	TRBJ1-2
TGTGCCATCAGTGTAGCCAGGAACACTGAAGCTTTCTTT	CAISVARNTEAFF	many	TRBV10-3	-	TRBJ1-1
TGTGCCAGCAGCTCCCCCCGGACTCTCCCAAATGAAAAACTGTTTTTT	CASSSPRTLPNEKLFF	-	TRBV7-9	-	TRBJ1-4
TGTGCCACCAGCAGAGTCCCAGGACTCACAGATACGCAGTATTTT	CATSRVPGLTDTQYF	-	TRBV15	-	TRBJ2-3
TGTGCCAGCAGAAAACACTTGACTAGCGGCACCTACAATGAGCAGTTCTTC	CASRKHLTSGTYNEQFF	-	TRBV6-5	TRBD2	TRBJ2-1
TGCAGCGTTGAAATCCCCGACTCCTACAATGAGCAGTTCTTC	CSVEIPDSYNEQFF	-	TRBV29-1	-	TRBJ2-1
TGCAGTGCAGGCGGTAGCACAGATACGCAGTATTTT	CSAGGSTDTQYF	-	TRBV20-1	-	TRBJ2-3
TGCAGTGCCCACCCCGGGAGGGAGGGTACGCAGTATTTT	CSAHPGREGTQYF	-	TRBV20-1	TRBD2	TRBJ2-3
TGTGCCAGCAGTTTAGGTGGCAGGGAGACCTACGAGCAGTACTTC	CASSLGGRETYEQYF	few	TRBV12-3/TRBV12-4	-	TRBJ2-7
TGTGCCAGCAGTCCCTCACGGACTGGGGATACGCAGTATTTT	CASSPSRTGDTQYF	few	TRBV12-3/TRBV12-4	-	TRBJ2-3
TGCAGTGCGCCCGACAGGTGGGCAAGCACAGATACGCAGTATTTT	CSAPDRWASTDTQYF	few	TRBV20-1	-	TRBJ2-3
TGTGCCAGCAGCCCAAGGACTAGCGCCTACACCGGGGAGCTGTTTTTT	CASSPRTSAYTGELFF	few	TRBV27	TRBD2	TRBJ2-2
TGCAGTGCTAAGGGGGGGCGAAGGTTTGGAAACACCATATATTTT	CSAKGGRRFGNTIYF	few	TRBV20-1	-	TRBJ1-3
TGTGCCAGCAGTTTTAGTCAGCCCCAGCATTTT	CASSFSQPQHF	many	TRBV28	-	TRBJ1-5
TGCAGTGCTAGCCCTACTCGGAGTGTCTCCTACGAGCAGTACTTC	CSASPTRSVSYEQYF	-	TRBV20-1	-	TRBJ2-7
TGTGCCAGCAGCCCCCTCCAAGAGACCCAGTACTTC	CASSPLQETQYF	-	TRBV7-9	-	TRBJ2-5
TGCGCCAGCCAAGCAGGGTCACGGGCTAACACCGGGGAGCTGTTTTTT	CASQAGSRANTGELFF	many	TRBV5-1	-	TRBJ2-2
TGTGCCAGCAGCCCCAGGGGTAGAGACTACAATGAGCAGTTCTTC	CASSPRGRDYNEQFF	-	TRBV5-4	-	TRBJ2-1
TGCGCCAGCAGCTTTATGGGTAGCGGGGTTGGGGAGCAGTTCTTC	CASSFMGSGVGEQFF	-	TRBV5-1	TRBD2	TRBJ2-1
TGTGCCAGCAGTCACCCGGTTCCCACCGGGGAGCTGTTTTTT	CASSHPVPTGELFF	-	TRBV12-3/TRBV12-4	-	TRBJ2-2
TGTGCCAGCAGCTTAGGTTGGGGCCCTTCGTCCTCTGGAAACACCATATATTTT	CASSLGWGPSSSGNTIYF	many	TRBV7-6	-	TRBJ1-3
TGTGCCAGCAGTAACCCGCGAGTCTCTGGAAACACCATATATTTT	CASSNPRVSGNTIYF	few	TRBV25-1	-	TRBJ1-3
TGCAGTGCTAGACTAGCGGGATCCTACGAGCAGTACTTC	CSARLAGSYEQYF	-	TRBV20-1	TRBD2	TRBJ2-7
TGTGCCAGCATTGCCGGGTCTGATACTTACCTCTCTGGAAACACCATATATTTT	CASIAGSDTYLSGNTIYF	few	TRBV7-9	-	TRBJ1-3
TGTGCCAGCAGTGAATGGTCGACAGACTTAATCTTC	CASSEWSTDLIF	-	TRBV25-1	-	TRBJ1-2
TGTGCCAGCAGTTCCGGGATGAGACAGAGGGGTCAGCCCCAGCATTTT	CASSSGMRQRGQPQHF	-	TRBV12-3/TRBV12-4	-	TRBJ1-5
TGCAGCGTTTCCCTGGGCGGACGGTTTAGAGAGCCCCAGCATTTT	CSVSLGGRFREPQHF	-	TRBV29-1	-	TRBJ1-5
TGTGCCAGCAGCTTAGTCGGGCGGACAGGGGGAACTGAAGCTTTCTTT	CASSLVGRTGGTEAFF	-	TRBV7-9	TRBD1	TRBJ1-1
TGTGCCAGCAGTGCGCGCAGAAGCACAGATACGCAGTATTTT	CASSARRSTDTQYF	few	TRBV6-1	-	TRBJ2-3
TGTGCCAGTAGTATAGCTAGCGGGGGGAGAGGGACCCAGTACTTC	CASSIASGGRGTQYF	-	TRBV19	TRBD2	TRBJ2-5
TGTGCCAGCAGCGGAGGCTGGACTGAAGCTTTCTTT	CASSGGWTEAFF	few	TRBV14	-	TRBJ1-1
TGCAGCGTCGAAAAGCGGGGGTCCTACAATGAGCAGTTCTTC	CSVEKRGSYNEQFF	-	TRBV29-1	TRBD2	TRBJ2-1
TGTGCCAGCTCAGAGACACAGGGGGCAGGGCCCCAGCATTTT	CASSETQGAGPQHF	many	TRBV18	TRBD1	TRBJ1-5
TGTGCCAGCAGTTACTCGGAGACAGGGGGGTACTTC	CASSYSETGGYF	few	TRBV6-2/TRBV6-3	TRBD1	TRBJ2-7
TGTGCCAGCAGCTTGTGGCGGGGGGCCTCCTACGAGCAGTACTTC	CASSLWRGASYEQYF	-	TRBV5-8	TRBD2	TRBJ2-7
TGTGCCAGCAGTTTATGGCAGGAGGGGGATGGAGGCTACACCTTC	CASSLWQEGDGGYTF	-	TRBV28	-	TRBJ1-2
TGTGCCACTACTCTGTTAGCGGGAAGCCAAGAGACCCAGTACTTC	CATTLLAGSQETQYF	-	TRBV15	TRBD2	TRBJ2-5
TGTGCCAGCAGTTTTAAATTTAGCCCGGGACAGGGAGCCAAAAACATTCAGTACTTC	CASSFKFSPGQGAKNIQYF	-	TRBV12-3/TRBV12-4	TRBD1	TRBJ2-4
TGTGCCAGCAGTTACCACAGGGAGGGAAACATTCAGTACTTC	CASSYHREGNIQYF	few	TRBV6-5	-	TRBJ2-4
TGCAGCGTCCCAGCGGGACAGGCGGGGAACACTGAAGCTTTCTTT	CSVPAGQAGNTEAFF	few	TRBV29-1	TRBD1	TRBJ1-1
TGCGCCAGCAGATACGGGGACGGCAACTACGAGCAGTACTTC	CASRYGDGNYEQYF	-	TRBV5-1	-	TRBJ2-7
TGTGCCAGTAATGACAGGACTCCTAACTATGGCTACACCTTC	CASNDRTPNYGYTF	few	TRBV19	-	TRBJ1-2
TGTGCCAGTAGTTTAGAGGACAGGACTAATTCACCCCTCCACTTT	CASSLEDRTNSPLHF	few	TRBV19	TRBD1	TRBJ1-6
TGCGCCAGCAGTCCTCAGAGCTCGGGCACTGAAGCTTTCTTT	CASSPQSSGTEAFF	-	TRBV5-1	-	TRBJ1-1
TGCGCCAGCAGCTTAAGCGGGAGGGCTTCCGAGCAGTACTTC	CASSLSGRASEQYF	-	TRBV5-1	TRBD2	TRBJ2-7
TGCGCCAGCAGCTTGGCCGGGACGGCCTCCTACGAGCAGTACTTC	CASSLAGTASYEQYF	few	TRBV5-1	-	TRBJ2-7
TGCAGCGTTGAGAGACAGGGTGTAGGTAGTGGCTACACCTTC	CSVERQGVGSGYTF	many	TRBV29-1	TRBD1	TRBJ1-2
TGTGCCATCAGTGAGTCGGGAACGTCCTCCTATAATTCACCCCTCCACTTT	CAISESGTSSYNSPLHF	few	TRBV10-3	-	TRBJ1-6
TGTGCCAGCAGCCCTAGCGGCTTGGGATCTGAGCAGTTCTTC	CASSPSGLGSEQFF	-	TRBV7-6	TRBD2	TRBJ2-1
TGTGCCAGCAGCCAAGATGCCGGGTCCTACGAGCAGTACTTC	CASSQDAGSYEQYF	few	TRBV4-2	-	TRBJ2-7
TGTGCCAGCAGCCCCCGAGGCACATACACTGAAGCTTTCTTT	CASSPRGTYTEAFF	-	TRBV3-1	-	TRBJ1-1
TGTGCCAGCAGTTTGGGCGACTACGAGCAGTACTTC	CASSLGDYEQYF	-	TRBV12-3/TRBV12-4	-	TRBJ2-7
TGTGCCATCAGTGACGACACTTCACTCAATCAGCCCCAGCATTTT	CAISDDTSLNQPQHF	-	TRBV10-3	-	TRBJ1-5
TGTGCCAGCAGCGTATTCGAAACAGGGGCTGGGCAGTACTTC	CASSVFETGAGQYF	-	TRBV12-3/TRBV12-4	TRBD1	TRBJ2-7
TGTGCCAGTAGAACAACAGGGGTCCATGGCTACACCTTC	CASRTTGVHGYTF	-	TRBV19	TRBD1	TRBJ1-2
TGCGCCAGCAGCCAAGATTCAGTGGTATACCTCAACTATGGCTACACCTTC	CASSQDSVVYLNYGYTF	-	TRBV4-1	-	TRBJ1-2
TGCGCCAGCAGCTTCTGGTATTCCAGGGACACAGATACGCAGTATTTT	CASSFWYSRDTDTQYF	-	TRBV5-1	-	TRBJ2-3